This entry features one T cell receptor (beta chain) sequence. What it binds is unknown. The data were obtained in a study of shared clonotypes between healthy human individuals. The study, taken as a whole, reports: It was expected that sequencing depth would affect clonotype sharing among donors.

Germline values: CDR1 MNHEY, CDR2 SVGAGI. The CDR3 is 15 residues long. The V end was cut by 0 bases, the J end by 5 bases, with 11 bases between. Using immunoSEQ multiplex PCR, the repertoire was profiled, and TCRdb retains in-frame clones only, with some absent. The table lists 950,000 to 1,100,000 clones, roughly 75% of them singletons, with approximately 1.5% in the top ten. The origin of this receptor is a man younger than 35 in good health. The V call is TRBV6-5, the J call TRBJ2-1, with D maybe TRBD2 (6 bases). Material: memory CD4+ T cells sorted from blood. Sample subset: CD45RA-negative fraction. In nucleotides, the CDR3 is TGTGCCAGCAGTTACTCGGGTAGCGGACACAATGAGCAGTTCTTC. Translated: CASSYSGSGHNEQFF.